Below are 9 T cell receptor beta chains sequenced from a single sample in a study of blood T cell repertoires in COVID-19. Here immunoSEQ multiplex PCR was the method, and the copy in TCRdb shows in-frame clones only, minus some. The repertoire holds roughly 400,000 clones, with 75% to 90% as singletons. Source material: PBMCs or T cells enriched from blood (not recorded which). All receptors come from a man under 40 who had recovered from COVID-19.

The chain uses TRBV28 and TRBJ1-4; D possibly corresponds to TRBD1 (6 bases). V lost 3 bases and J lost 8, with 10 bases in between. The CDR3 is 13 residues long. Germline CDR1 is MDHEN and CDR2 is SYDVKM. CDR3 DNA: TGTGCCAGCAGTTTCAGACAGGTCGAAAAACTGTTTTTT. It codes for CASSFRQVEKLFF.

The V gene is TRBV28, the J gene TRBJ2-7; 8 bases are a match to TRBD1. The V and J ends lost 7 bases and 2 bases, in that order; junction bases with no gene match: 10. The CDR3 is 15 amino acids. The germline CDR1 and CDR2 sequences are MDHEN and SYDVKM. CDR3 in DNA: TGTGCCAGCACCCCCGGACAGGGCTTAACCTACGAGCAGTACTTC. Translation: CASTPGQGLTYEQYF. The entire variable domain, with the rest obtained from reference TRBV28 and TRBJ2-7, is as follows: DVKVTQSSRYLVKRTGEKVFLECVQDMDHENMFWYRQDPGLGLRLIYFSYDVKMKEKGDIPEGYSVSREKKERFSLILESASTNQTSMYLCASTPGQGLTYEQYFGPGTRLTVT.

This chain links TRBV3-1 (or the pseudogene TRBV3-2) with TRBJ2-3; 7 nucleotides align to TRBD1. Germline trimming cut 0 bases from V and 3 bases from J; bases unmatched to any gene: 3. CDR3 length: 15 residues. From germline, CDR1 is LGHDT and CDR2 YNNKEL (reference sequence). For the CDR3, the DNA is TGTGCCAGCAGCCAAGAAGCAGGGGGAACAGATACGCAGTATTTT. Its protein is CASSQEAGGTDTQYF.

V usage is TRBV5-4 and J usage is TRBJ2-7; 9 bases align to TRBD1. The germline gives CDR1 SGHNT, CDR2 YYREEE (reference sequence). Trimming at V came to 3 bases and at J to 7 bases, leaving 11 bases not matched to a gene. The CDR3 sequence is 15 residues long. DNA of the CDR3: TGTGCCAGCAGCTCGGGACAGGGATATACGTCGGAGCAGTACTTC. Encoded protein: CASSSGQGYTSEQYF.

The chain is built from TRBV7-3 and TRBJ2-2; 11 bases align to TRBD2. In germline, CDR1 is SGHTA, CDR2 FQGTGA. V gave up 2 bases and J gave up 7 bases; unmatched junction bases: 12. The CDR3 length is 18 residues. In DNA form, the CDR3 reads TGTGCCAGCAGCTTAGTTCTAGCGGGAGGCCCAAGGGACGGGGAGCTGTTTTTT. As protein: CASSLVLAGGPRDGELFF. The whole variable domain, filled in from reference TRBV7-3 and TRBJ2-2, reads GAGVSQTPSNKVTEKGKYVELRCDPISGHTALYWYRQSLGQGPEFLIYFQGTGAADDSGLPNDRFFAVRPEGSVSTLKIQRTERGDSAVYLCASSLVLAGGPRDGELFFGEGSRLTVL.

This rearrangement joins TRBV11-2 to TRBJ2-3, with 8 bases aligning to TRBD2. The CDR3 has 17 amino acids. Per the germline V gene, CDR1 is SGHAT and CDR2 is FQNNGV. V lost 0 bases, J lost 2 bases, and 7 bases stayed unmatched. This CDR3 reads CASSLEGLAGNTDTQYF. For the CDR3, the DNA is TGTGCCAGCAGCTTAGAGGGTCTAGCGGGTAACACAGATACGCAGTATTTT.

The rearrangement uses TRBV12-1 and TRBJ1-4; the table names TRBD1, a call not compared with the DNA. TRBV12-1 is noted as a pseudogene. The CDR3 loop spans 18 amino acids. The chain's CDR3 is CASSPNPTKGATNEKLFF. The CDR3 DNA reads TGTGCCAGCAGCCCAAACCCCACCAAGGGGGCAACTAATGAAAAACTGTTTTTT.

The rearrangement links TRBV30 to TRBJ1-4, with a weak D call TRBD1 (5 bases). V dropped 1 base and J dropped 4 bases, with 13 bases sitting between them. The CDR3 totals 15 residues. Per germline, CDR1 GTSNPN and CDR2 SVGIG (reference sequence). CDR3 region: CAWSAGGADNEKLFF. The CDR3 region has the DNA TGTGCCTGGAGTGCCGGCGGGGCGGATAATGAAAAACTGTTTTTT.

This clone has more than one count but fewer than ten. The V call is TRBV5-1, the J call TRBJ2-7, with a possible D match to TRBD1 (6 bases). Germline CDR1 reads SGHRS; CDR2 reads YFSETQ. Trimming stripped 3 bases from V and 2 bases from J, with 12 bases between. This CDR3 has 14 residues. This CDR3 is CASSSDRIAYEQYF. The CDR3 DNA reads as TGCGCCAGCAGCTCCGACAGGATAGCCTACGAGCAGTACTTC.